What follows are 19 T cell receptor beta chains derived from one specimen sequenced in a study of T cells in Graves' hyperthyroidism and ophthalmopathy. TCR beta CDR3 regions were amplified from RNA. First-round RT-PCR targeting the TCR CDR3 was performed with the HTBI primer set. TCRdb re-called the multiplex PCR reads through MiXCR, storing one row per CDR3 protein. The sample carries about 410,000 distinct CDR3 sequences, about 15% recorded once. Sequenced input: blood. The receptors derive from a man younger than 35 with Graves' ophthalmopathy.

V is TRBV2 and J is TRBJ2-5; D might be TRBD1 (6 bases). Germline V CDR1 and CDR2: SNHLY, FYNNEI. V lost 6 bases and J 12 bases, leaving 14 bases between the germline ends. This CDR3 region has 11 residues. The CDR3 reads CASRGQPAEYF. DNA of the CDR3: TGTGCCAGCAGGGGACAACCGGCGGAGTACTTC.

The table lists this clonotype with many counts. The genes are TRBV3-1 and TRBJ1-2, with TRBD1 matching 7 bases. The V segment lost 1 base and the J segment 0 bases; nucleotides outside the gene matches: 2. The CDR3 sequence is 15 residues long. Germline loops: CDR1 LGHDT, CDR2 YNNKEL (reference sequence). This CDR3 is CASSQGGQTNYGYTF. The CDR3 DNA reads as TGTGCCAGCAGCCAAGGGGGACAGACTAACTATGGCTACACCTTC.

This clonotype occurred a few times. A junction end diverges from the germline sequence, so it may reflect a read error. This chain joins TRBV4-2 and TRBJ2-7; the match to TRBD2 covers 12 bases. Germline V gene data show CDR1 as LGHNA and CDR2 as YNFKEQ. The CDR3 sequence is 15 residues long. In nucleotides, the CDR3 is TGTGCCGGCAGCCAAGAGACTAGCGGGAGCTACGAGCAGTACTTC. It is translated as CAGSQETSGSYEQYF.

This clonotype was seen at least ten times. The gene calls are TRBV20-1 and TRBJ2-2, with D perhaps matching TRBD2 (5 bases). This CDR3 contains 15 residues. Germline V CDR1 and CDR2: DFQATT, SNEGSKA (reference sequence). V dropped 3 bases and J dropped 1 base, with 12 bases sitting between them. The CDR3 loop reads CSASGPAGNTGELFF. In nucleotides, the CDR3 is TGCAGTGCTAGCGGACCGGCGGGGAACACCGGGGAGCTGTTTTTT.

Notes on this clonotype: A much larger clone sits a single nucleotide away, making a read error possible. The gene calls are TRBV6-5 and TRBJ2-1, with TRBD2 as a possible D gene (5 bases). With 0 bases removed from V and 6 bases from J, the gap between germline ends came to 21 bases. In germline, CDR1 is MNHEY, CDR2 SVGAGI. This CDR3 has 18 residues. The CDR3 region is CASSYSPVLREGSNEQFF. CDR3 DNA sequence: TGTGCCAGCAGTTACTCGCCTGTTTTGAGGGAAGGGTCCAATGAGCAGTTCTTC.

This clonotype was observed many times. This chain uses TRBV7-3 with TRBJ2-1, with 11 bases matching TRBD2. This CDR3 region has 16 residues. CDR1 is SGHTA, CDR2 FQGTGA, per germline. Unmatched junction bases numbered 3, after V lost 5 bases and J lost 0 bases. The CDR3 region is CASSPTSGDSYNEQFF. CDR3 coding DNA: TGTGCCAGCAGCCCGACTAGCGGGGACTCCTACAATGAGCAGTTCTTC.

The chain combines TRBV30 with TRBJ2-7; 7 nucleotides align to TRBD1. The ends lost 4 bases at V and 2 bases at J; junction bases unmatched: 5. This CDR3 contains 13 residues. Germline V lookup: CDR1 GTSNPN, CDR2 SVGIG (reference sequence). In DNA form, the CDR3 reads TGTGCCTGGAACGCACAGGGGCCCTACGAGCAGTACTTC. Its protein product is CAWNAQGPYEQYF.

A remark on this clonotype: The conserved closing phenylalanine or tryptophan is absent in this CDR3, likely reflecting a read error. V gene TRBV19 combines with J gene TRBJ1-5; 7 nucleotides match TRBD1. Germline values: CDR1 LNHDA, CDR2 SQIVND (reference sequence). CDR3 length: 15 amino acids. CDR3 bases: TGTGCCACTAGTATACGGGACAGCACATATCAGCCCCAGCATCTT. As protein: CATSIRDSTYQPQHL.

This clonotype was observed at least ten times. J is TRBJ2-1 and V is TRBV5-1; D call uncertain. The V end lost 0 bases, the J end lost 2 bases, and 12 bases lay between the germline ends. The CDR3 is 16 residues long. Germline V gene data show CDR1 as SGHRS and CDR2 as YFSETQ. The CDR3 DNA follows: TGCGCCAGCAGCTTGGCCGGGCCAATGGCCTACAATGAGCAGTTCTTC. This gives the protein CASSLAGPMAYNEQFF.

This CDR3 reads CASRQTGDYGYTF. The CDR3 DNA follows: TGTGCCAGCAGGCAGACAGGAGACTATGGCTACACCTTC. This chain connects TRBV5-8 to TRBJ1-2; perhaps TRBD1 as D (6 bases). Germline V gene lookup returns CDR1 SGHTS and CDR2 YDEGEE. CDR3 length: 13 amino acids. The V end lost 5 bases, the J end lost 3 bases, and 11 bases lay between the germline ends.

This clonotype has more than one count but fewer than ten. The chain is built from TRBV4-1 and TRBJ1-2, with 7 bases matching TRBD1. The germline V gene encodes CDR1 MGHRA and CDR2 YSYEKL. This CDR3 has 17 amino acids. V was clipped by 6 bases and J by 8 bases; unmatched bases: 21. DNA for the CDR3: TGCGCCAGCAGGCATCCAAGAAATAACATCGGACAGGACGGCTACACCTTC. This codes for CASRHPRNNIGQDGYTF.

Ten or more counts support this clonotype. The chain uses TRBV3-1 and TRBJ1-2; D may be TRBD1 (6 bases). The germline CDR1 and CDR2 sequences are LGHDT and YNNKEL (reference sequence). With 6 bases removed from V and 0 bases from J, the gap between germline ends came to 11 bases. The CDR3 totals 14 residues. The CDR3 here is CASSNRAANYGYTF. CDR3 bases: TGTGCCAGCAGTAACAGGGCCGCTAACTATGGCTACACCTTC.

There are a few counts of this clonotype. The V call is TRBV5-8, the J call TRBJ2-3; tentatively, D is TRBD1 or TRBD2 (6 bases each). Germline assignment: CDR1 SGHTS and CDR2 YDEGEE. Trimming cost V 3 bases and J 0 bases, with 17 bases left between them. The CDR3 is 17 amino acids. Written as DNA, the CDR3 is TGTGCCAGCAGCTGGAACTTTCGGGGGCCTAGCACAGATACGCAGTATTTT. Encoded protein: CASSWNFRGPSTDTQYF.

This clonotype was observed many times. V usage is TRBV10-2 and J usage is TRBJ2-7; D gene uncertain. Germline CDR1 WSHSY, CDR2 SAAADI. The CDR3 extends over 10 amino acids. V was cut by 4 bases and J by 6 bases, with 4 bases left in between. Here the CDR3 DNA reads TGCGCCAGCAGTGGACTCGAGCAGTACTTC. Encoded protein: CASSGLEQYF.

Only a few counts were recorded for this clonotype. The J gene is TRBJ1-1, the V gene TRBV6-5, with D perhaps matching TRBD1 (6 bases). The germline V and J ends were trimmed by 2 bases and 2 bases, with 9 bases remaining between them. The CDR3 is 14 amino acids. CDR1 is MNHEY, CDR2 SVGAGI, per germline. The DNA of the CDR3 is TGTGCCAGCAGTTACCGACAGGTTAACACTGAAGCTTTCTTT. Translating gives CASSYRQVNTEAFF.

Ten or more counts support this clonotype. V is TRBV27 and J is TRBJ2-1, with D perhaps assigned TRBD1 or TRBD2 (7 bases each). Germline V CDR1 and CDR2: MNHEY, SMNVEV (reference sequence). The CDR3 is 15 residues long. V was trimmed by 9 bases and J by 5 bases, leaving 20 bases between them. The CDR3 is CASLGGTEVNNEQFF. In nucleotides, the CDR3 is TGTGCCAGTCTGGGAGGGACAGAAGTAAACAATGAGCAGTTCTTC.

The CDR3 coding sequence is TGTGCCAGCAGTAAGGGGGGGGCGAAGAATGAGCAGTTCTTC. It yields the protein CASSKGGAKNEQFF. V usage is TRBV6-1 and J usage is TRBJ2-1; D might be TRBD2 (7 bases). The V gene lost 5 bases and the J gene lost 7 bases, with 15 bases spanning the gap. Germline-derived CDR1 and CDR2 are MNHNS and SASEGT. The CDR3 totals 14 residues.

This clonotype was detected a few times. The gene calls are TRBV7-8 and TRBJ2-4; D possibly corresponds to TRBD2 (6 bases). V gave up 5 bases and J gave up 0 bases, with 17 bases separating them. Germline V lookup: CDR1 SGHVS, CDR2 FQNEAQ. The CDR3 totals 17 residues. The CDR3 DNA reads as TGTGCCAGCAGCATCGAGAGGGGACTTCTAGCCAAAAACATTCAGTACTTC. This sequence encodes CASSIERGLLAKNIQYF.

In DNA, the CDR3 is TGTGCCAGCAGTAAACCCGACGTTAAGCCCCAGCATTTT. Translating it yields CASSKPDVKPQHF. The chain is built from TRBV6-9 and TRBJ1-5; D is unclear. CDR1 is MNHGY and CDR2 is SVAAGI in the germline V gene. The CDR3 contains 13 residues. The ends were cut back, 5 bases at V and 8 bases at J, with 13 bases in the middle.